This entry lists 28 T cell receptor beta chains sequenced from one sample in a study of response to subunit inactivated influenza vaccine (dated 2018 in TCRdb). Libraries came from RT-PCR. Sequencing instrument: Illumina HiSeq 2500. The raw public reads went through TCRdb reprocessing: fastp at Q25, MiXCR clone calling, in-frame beta chains kept. Rows matching on CDR3 protein sequence are summarized as one entry with the most common DNA and genes. Present in this sample are a few hundred thousand distinct CDR3 sequences, 10% to 12% of which were seen just once. The ten most abundant clones make up about 11% of the sample. These sequences were also reported in another study, on T cells expressing NK-cell markers. The second investigation adds: TCR beta cDNA libraries were made by 5'RACE template switching that added a universal primer site and unique molecular identifiers.

The specimen was PBMCs from blood, collected on the day of vaccination. The receptors were gathered from a man aged 45-65 years who received an inactivated influenza vaccine. Donor details come from another sample of the same person, matched by shared clones.

V gene TRBV9 combines with J gene TRBJ2-7, with D perhaps being TRBD1 or TRBD2 (5 bases each). Deletions cut 0 bases from V and 5 bases from J, with 15 bases between. Germline V gene lookup returns CDR1 SGDLS and CDR2 YYNGEE. The length of the CDR3 is 15 residues. CDR3 nucleotide sequence: TGTGCCAGCAGCGTAGGTGGCAAAGGGACCCACGAGCAGTACTTC. Protein: CASSVGGKGTHEQYF.

This clonotype was found once. The chain joins TRBV18 to TRBJ2-5; a weak D match, TRBD2 (6 bases). The CDR3 loop spans 15 amino acids. Germline V gene data show CDR1 as KGHSH and CDR2 as LQKENI. Trimming left V 3 bases short and J 5 bases short, with 16 bases between. The CDR3 here is CASSPQPTSPETQYF. In nucleotides, the CDR3 is TGTGCCAGCTCACCCCAGCCGACTAGTCCGGAGACCCAGTACTTC.

The chain recombines TRBV3-1 with TRBJ2-1; 8 nucleotides agree with TRBD2. J gave up 9 bases and V 4 bases, and 8 bases lay outside the gene matches. The CDR3 has 14 residues. Germline CDR1 and CDR2: LGHDT and YNNKEL (reference sequence). CDR3 in DNA: TGTGCCAGCAGCCCACCGGGACTAGGCGCTGAGCAGTTCTTC. It is translated as CASSPPGLGAEQFF.

This clonotype was detected ten times or more. The chain links TRBV5-1 to TRBJ2-5; unclear D gene. Germline values: CDR1 SGHRS, CDR2 YFSETQ. V lost 4 bases, J lost 0 bases, and 10 bases lay in between. This CDR3 is 14 amino acids long. For the CDR3, the DNA is TGCGCCAGCAGCGAACACGCGAACCAAGAGACCCAGTACTTC. Translating gives CASSEHANQETQYF.

This clonotype came up a few times. CDR3 region: CASSFHPLQGAGDTQYF. The CDR3 DNA follows: TGTGCCAGCAGTTTCCACCCTCTTCAGGGGGCAGGAGATACGCAGTATTTT. This rearrangement joins TRBV12-3 or TRBV12-4 to TRBJ2-3, with 8 bases that match TRBD1. After removal of 3 bases from V and 5 bases from J, the junction contained 13 bases not matched to a gene. This CDR3 has 17 residues.

The V gene is TRBV12-3 or TRBV12-4, the J gene TRBJ2-3; D possibly corresponds to TRBD2 (6 bases). Between the trimmed V and J ends, which lost 6 bases and 1 base, there was a span of 14 bases. CDR3 length: 15 residues. The CDR3 sequence: CASRVTGVGTDTQYF. The CDR3 DNA follows: TGTGCCAGCAGGGTCACGGGAGTTGGCACAGATACGCAGTATTTT.

The chain has TRBV7-9 and TRBJ2-2; weak D call: TRBD1 (7 bases). Trimming took off 5 bases at V and 7 bases at J, with 17 bases between the two ends. Germline lookup yields CDR1 SEHNR and CDR2 FQNEAQ (reference sequence). This CDR3 region has 15 residues. CDR3 in amino acids: CASSPPGGQDGELFF. Here the CDR3 DNA reads TGTGCCAGCAGCCCCCCAGGGGGGCAAGACGGGGAGCTGTTTTTT.

DNA for the CDR3: TGTGCCAGCCGCCACTATGACAACGAGCAGTACTTC. Its protein product is CASRHYDNEQYF. The V gene is TRBV28, the J gene TRBJ2-7, with D unresolved. V shed 8 bases and J shed 5 bases, with 13 bases lying between them. The CDR3 has 12 residues. Germline V lookup: CDR1 MDHEN, CDR2 SYDVKM.

The rearrangement uses TRBV20-1 and TRBJ2-7; 12 positions agree with TRBD1. Looked up from germline, CDR1 is DFQATT and CDR2 is SNEGSKA (reference sequence). Trimming took 4 bases from V and 5 from J; bases not matched to a gene: 6. The CDR3 contains 14 residues. The CDR3 DNA sequence: TGCAGTGCTATTTGGGGACAGGGGGCGGACGAGCAGTACTTC. Protein sequence: CSAIWGQGADEQYF.

This clonotype has a handful of counts. The chain is built from TRBV6-1 and TRBJ2-3; TRBD2 aligns across 10 bases. The V gene's germline CDR1 is MNHNS and CDR2 SASEGT. With V trimmed by 8 bases and J by 5 bases, 7 bases remained unmatched. The CDR3 extends over 14 amino acids. This chain's CDR3 is CASREAGGIDTQYF. The CDR3 nucleotides read TGTGCCAGCCGAGAAGCGGGGGGGATAGATACGCAGTATTTT.

The chain couples TRBV28 to TRBJ2-1, with D perhaps TRBD2 (7 bases). Germline CDR1 is MDHEN and CDR2 is SYDVKM. Trimming removed 4 bases from V and 7 bases from J, with 20 bases in between. This CDR3 spans 16 amino acids. The CDR3: CASSYPAAGARNEQFF. The CDR3 DNA is TGTGCCAGCAGTTATCCGGCGGCGGGGGCAAGGAATGAGCAGTTCTTC.

The chain has TRBV14 and TRBJ2-1; 11 nucleotides align to TRBD2. V gave up 3 bases and J gave up 8 bases; unmatched junction bases: 15. The CDR3 is 18 residues long. Germline-derived CDR1 and CDR2 are SGHDN and FVKESK. In DNA form, the CDR3 reads TGTGCCAGCAGCCAGCTGTTAATAGCGGGGGGGCCTATGGATGAGCAGTTCTTC. It yields the protein CASSQLLIAGGPMDEQFF.

V usage is TRBV12-3 or TRBV12-4 and J usage is TRBJ2-2; TRBD1 aligns across 9 bases. V lost 10 bases and J lost 3; bases outside the gene matches: 12. This CDR3 is built from 16 residues. The CDR3 reads CAICLFDRGDTGELFF. The CDR3 nucleotides are TGTGCCATCTGCCTTTTCGACAGGGGGGACACCGGGGAGCTGTTTTTT.

This clonotype was counted a few times. The V call is TRBV3-1, the J call TRBJ2-7, with D unclear. The germline CDR1 and CDR2 sequences are LGHDT and YNNKEL (reference sequence). The ends were cut back, 1 base at V and 7 bases at J, with 14 bases in the middle. This CDR3 comprises 14 residues. As DNA, the CDR3 is TGTGCCAGCAGCCAAGTGGACCTCTCGGGTGAGCAGTACTTC. This encodes CASSQVDLSGEQYF.

The V call is TRBV5-1, the J call TRBJ2-5, with D maybe TRBD1 (6 bases). Germline V CDR1 and CDR2: SGHRS, YFSETQ. The CDR3 runs 16 residues. Trimming cost V 0 bases and J 2 bases, with 14 bases left between them. CDR3 residues: CASSLGGPYFQETQYF. CDR3 in DNA: TGCGCCAGCAGCTTGGGGGGGCCATACTTTCAAGAGACCCAGTACTTC.

The V gene is TRBV20-1, the J gene TRBJ1-1, with unresolved D. This CDR3 contains 15 residues. V lost 1 base and J lost 0, with 12 bases in between. Germline lookup yields CDR1 DFQATT and CDR2 SNEGSKA (reference sequence). The CDR3 DNA reads TGCAGTGCTAGAGTGCCGGGAGTTTTGAACACTGAAGCTTTCTTT. Translation: CSARVPGVLNTEAFF.

The V call is TRBV2, the J call TRBJ2-2; D gene ambiguous. Trimming pared 7 bases from V and 2 bases from J, leaving 14 bases between. This CDR3 has 15 amino acids. Germline V gene lookup returns CDR1 SNHLY and CDR2 FYNNEI. CDR3 sequence: CASKMGQSNTGELFF. CDR3 bases: TGTGCCAGCAAGATGGGCCAGAGCAACACCGGGGAGCTGTTTTTT.

This clonotype was detected a few times. This chain links TRBV10-2 with TRBJ1-2; D might be TRBD1 (5 bases). The germline V gene encodes CDR1 WSHSY and CDR2 SAAADI. V gave up 5 bases and J gave up 5 bases, with 15 bases separating them. The CDR3 contains 14 residues. The CDR3 DNA is TGCGCCAGCAGTCGGGACGGCCTCTTTTATGGCTACACCTTC. Its protein product is CASSRDGLFYGYTF.

The chain carries TRBV4-1 and TRBJ2-1, with 8 bases matching TRBD1. The germline V gene has CDR1 MGHRA and CDR2 YSYEKL. The CDR3 contains 15 residues. With 4 bases clipped from V and 8 bases from J, the junction kept 10 bases outside the gene matches. In nucleotides, the CDR3 is TGCGCCAGCAGCCGTTCCGGGACAGGTAATGATGAGCAGTTCTTC. This sequence encodes CASSRSGTGNDEQFF.

The genes are TRBV7-9 and TRBJ2-3; D is ambiguous. In germline, CDR1 is SEHNR, CDR2 FQNEAQ (reference sequence). The CDR3 spans 15 residues. The V end lost 4 bases, the J end lost 3 bases, and 14 bases lay between the germline ends. The CDR3 region has the DNA TGTGCCAGCAGCTCGTCCAGGTGGCGTACAGATACGCAGTATTTT. Residues: CASSSSRWRTDTQYF.

This clonotype was detected a few times. The rearrangement joins TRBV6-1 to TRBJ1-6, with D hard to call. V was pared by 2 bases and J by 9 bases, with 17 bases between. The CDR3 is 16 residues long. CDR1 is MNHNS, CDR2 SASEGT, per germline. CDR3 protein: CASSETLSPRGSPLHF. The CDR3 DNA reads as TGTGCCAGCAGTGAAACTTTGTCGCCTCGGGGTTCACCCCTCCACTTT.

This clonotype has only a few counts. The V and J genes are TRBV5-1 and TRBJ2-2, with a weak D call TRBD1 (6 bases). Trimming removed 5 bases from V and 6 bases from J, with 17 bases in between. The germline gives CDR1 SGHRS, CDR2 YFSETQ. This CDR3 has 15 amino acids. CDR3 region: CASRSVGRGPGELFF. CDR3 coding DNA: TGCGCCAGCAGATCTGTCGGCAGGGGTCCCGGGGAGCTGTTTTTT.

This clonotype was seen more than once but under ten times. The chain combines TRBV25-1 with TRBJ2-2; D may match TRBD1 or TRBD2 (5 bases each). The CDR3 is made up of 14 amino acids. CDR1 is MGHDK and CDR2 is SYGVNS in the germline V gene. Trimming left V 4 bases short and J 7 bases short, with 13 bases between. CDR3 coding DNA: TGTGCCAGCAGTGTTGGGGCTACTAGCGGGGAGCTGTTTTTT. Its translation is CASSVGATSGELFF.

The chain employs TRBV7-2 and TRBJ2-7; TRBD1 aligns across 9 bases. This CDR3 is built from 15 residues. Germline assignment: CDR1 SGHTA and CDR2 FQGNSA. Losses at the gene ends were 6 bases for V and 2 bases for J; bases not matched to a gene: 8. The CDR3, as DNA: TGTGCCAGCAGTCTCACGGACAGGGGAACCTACGAGCAGTACTTC. Translated: CASSLTDRGTYEQYF.

The chain joins TRBV6-1 to TRBJ2-7; perhaps TRBD2 as D (6 bases). The CDR3 extends over 13 amino acids. Trimming took 7 bases from V and 4 from J, leaving 14 bases between them. Germline V gives CDR1 MNHNS, CDR2 SASEGT. CDR3 protein: CASKRTNLYEQYF. The CDR3 DNA follows: TGTGCCAGCAAACGGACTAATCTTTACGAGCAGTACTTC.

The chain uses TRBV11-2 and TRBJ1-5, with a possible D match to TRBD1 (5 bases). This CDR3 is 13 amino acids long. Germline lookup yields CDR1 SGHAT and CDR2 FQNNGV. V was clipped by 1 base and J by 8 bases, with 9 bases between them. For the CDR3, the DNA is TGTGCCAGCAGCTTAGGGCAGGGAGAGCCCCAGCATTTT. Translation: CASSLGQGEPQHF.

The chain has TRBV19 and TRBJ2-7; 10 bases are a match to TRBD2. This CDR3 is built from 15 residues. Germline CDR1 LNHDA, CDR2 SQIVND (reference sequence). V shed 7 bases and J 1 base; nucleotides not matched to a gene: 7. Written as DNA, the CDR3 is TGTGCCAGTATTGCAATAGCGGGAGGATCCTACGAGCAGTACTTC. Its protein product is CASIAIAGGSYEQYF.

The chain joins TRBV3-1 to TRBJ1-5; D is unclear. The CDR3 consists of 14 residues. V was clipped by 0 bases and J by 5 bases, with 8 bases between them. From germline, CDR1 is LGHDT and CDR2 YNNKEL (reference sequence). The CDR3 nucleotides read TGTGCCAGCAGCCAAGATATGCGGGATCAGCCCCAGCATTTT. This codes for CASSQDMRDQPQHF. Combining the CDR3 with reference TRBV3-1 and TRBJ1-5 gives the whole variable domain DTAVSQTPKYLVTQMGNDKSIKCEQNLGHDTMYWYKQDSKKFLKIMFSYNNKELIINETVPNRFSPKSPDKAHLNLHINSLELGDSAVYFCASSQDMRDQPQHFGDGTRLSIL.